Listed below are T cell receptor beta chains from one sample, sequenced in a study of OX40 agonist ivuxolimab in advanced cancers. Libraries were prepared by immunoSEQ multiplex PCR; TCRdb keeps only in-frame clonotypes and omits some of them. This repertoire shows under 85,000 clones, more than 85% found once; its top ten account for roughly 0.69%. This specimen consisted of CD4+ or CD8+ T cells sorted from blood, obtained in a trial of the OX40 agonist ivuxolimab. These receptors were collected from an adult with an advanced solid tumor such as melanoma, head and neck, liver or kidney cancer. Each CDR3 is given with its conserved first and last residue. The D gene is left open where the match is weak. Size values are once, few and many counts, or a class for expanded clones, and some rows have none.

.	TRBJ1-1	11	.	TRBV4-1	TGCGCCAGCCGGAGGGGGACTGAAGCTTTCTTT	CASRRGTEAFF
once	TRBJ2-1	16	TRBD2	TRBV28	TGTGCCAGCAGTAGTTCCGGGACTAGCGGGGGGAATGAGCAGTTCTTC	CASSSSGTSGGNEQFF
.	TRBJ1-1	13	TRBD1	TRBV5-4	TGTGCCAGCAGCCTGGACAGGGTCACTGAAGCTTTCTTT	CASSLDRVTEAFF
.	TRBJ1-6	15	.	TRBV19	TGTGCCAGTAGTTATGGGGGGCTAAGAAATTCACCCCTCCACTTT	CASSYGGLRNSPLHF
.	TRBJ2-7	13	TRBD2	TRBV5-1	TGCGCCAGCAGTGGCGGGAGCTCCTACGAGCAGTACTTC	CASSGGSSYEQYF
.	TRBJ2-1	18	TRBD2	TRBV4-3	TGCGCCAGCAGCCAAGCCTCTTTAGCGGGAGGGCCCTACAATGAGCAGTTCTTC	CASSQASLAGGPYNEQFF
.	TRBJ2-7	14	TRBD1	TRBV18	TGTGCCAGCTCAGCGGGACAGGGAAACTACGAGCAGTACTTC	CASSAGQGNYEQYF
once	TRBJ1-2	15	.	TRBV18	TGTGCCAGCTCACCTACAAAAGATCTCCGGAAAGGCTACACCTTC	CASSPTKDLRKGYTF
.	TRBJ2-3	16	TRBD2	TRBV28	TGTGCCAGCAGGAGCGGGACTAGCGGGGGTCTAGATACGCAGTATTTT	CASRSGTSGGLDTQYF
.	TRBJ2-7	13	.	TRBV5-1	TGCGCCAGCAGCTTGGTTATCGGATACGAGCAGTACTTC	CASSLVIGYEQYF
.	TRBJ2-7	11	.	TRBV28	TGTGCCAGCAAGGACCTCTACGAGCAGTACTTC	CASKDLYEQYF
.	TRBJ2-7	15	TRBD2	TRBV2	TGTGCCAGCGCGCGTTCCGGGACTAGCGGAAACGAGCAGTACTTC	CASARSGTSGNEQYF
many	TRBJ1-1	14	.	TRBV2	TGTGCCAGCAGTGTGAACACACCGAACACTGAAGCTTTCTTT	CASSVNTPNTEAFF
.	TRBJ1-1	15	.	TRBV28	TGTGCCAGCAGTTTGCGGGGCACGATGAACACTGAAGCTTTCTTT	CASSLRGTMNTEAFF
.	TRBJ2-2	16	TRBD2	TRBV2	TGTGCCAGCAGTGAAGAGGGCCTAGCGGGCACCGGGGAGCCGTTTTTT	CASSEEGLAGTGEPFF
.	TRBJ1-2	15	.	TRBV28	TGTGCCAGCAGTTTGTCGGGGACCCCTCGATATGGCTACACCTTC	CASSLSGTPRYGYTF
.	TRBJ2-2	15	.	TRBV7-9	TGTGCCAGCAGCACGAGACAGGGAGGCACCGGGGAGCTGTTTTTT	CASSTRQGGTGELFF
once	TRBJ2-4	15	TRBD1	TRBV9	TGTGCCAGCAGCGTAGAGGACAGGGTCAAAAACATTCAGTACTTC	CASSVEDRVKNIQYF
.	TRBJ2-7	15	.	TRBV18	TGTGCCAGCTCACCAGGTGCAGGGGAAGCAGGCGAGCAGTACTTC	CASSPGAGEAGEQYF
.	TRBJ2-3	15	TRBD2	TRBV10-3	TGTGCCAGCTCCGGACTAGCGGGAGTGTCAGATACGCAGTATTTT	CASSGLAGVSDTQYF
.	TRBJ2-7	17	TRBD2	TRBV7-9	TGTGCCAGCAGCCCTGTGCGGGCTAGCGGGATAACCTACGAGCAGTACTTC	CASSPVRASGITYEQYF
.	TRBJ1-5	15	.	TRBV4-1	TGCGCCAGCAGCTTAGTAGCGGGGGGCAATCAGCCCCAGCATTTT	CASSLVAGGNQPQHF
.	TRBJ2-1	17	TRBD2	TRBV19	TGTGCCAGTAGTATGTCGAACCTAGCGGGGCTTTACAATGAGCAGTTCTTC	CASSMSNLAGLYNEQFF
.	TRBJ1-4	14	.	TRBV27	TGTGCCAGCAGGCCGGGGTGGGGAGGAGAAAAACTGTTTTTT	CASRPGWGGEKLFF
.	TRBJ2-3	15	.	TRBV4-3	TGCGCCAGCAGCCCTATGTCCTGGCTCACAGATACGCAGTATTTT	CASSPMSWLTDTQYF
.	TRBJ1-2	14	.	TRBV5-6	TGTGCCAGCAGCAAAAATACCCGATCCTATGGCTACACCTTC	CASSKNTRSYGYTF
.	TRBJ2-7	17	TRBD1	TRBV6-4	TGTGCCAGCAGTGCCCCCCAGAGGACAGGGATATCATACGAGCAGTACTTC	CASSAPQRTGISYEQYF
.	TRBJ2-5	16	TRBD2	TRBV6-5	TGTGCCAGCAGTTACCCTCAGCGGGAGGGCCAAGAGACCCAGTACTTC	CASSYPQREGQETQYF
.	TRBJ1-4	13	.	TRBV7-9	TGTGCCAGCAGCACTTACGCGGGTGAAAAACTGTTTTTT	CASSTYAGEKLFF
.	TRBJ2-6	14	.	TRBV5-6	TGTGCCAGCACACGGTTGTCTGGGGCCAACGTCCTGACTTTC	CASTRLSGANVLTF
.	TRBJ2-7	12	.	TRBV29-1	TGCAGCGTTCGTGCTAGCGATTACGAGCAGTACTTC	CSVRASDYEQYF
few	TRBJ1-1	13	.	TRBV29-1	TGCAGCGTTGAGGGACGGTTGAACACTGAAGCTTTCTTT	CSVEGRLNTEAFF
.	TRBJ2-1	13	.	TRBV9	TGTGCCAGCAGCGTAGGCGGGGCCGTGGAGCAGTTCTTC	CASSVGGAVEQFF
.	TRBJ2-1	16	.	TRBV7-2	TGTGCCAGCAGCTCCCCGGGGGCGAGACCATACAATGAGCAGTTCTTC	CASSSPGARPYNEQFF
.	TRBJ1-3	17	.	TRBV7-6	TGTGCCAGCAGCCTCCGCCCTTTGGGGGTTTCTGGAAACACCATATATTTT	CASSLRPLGVSGNTIYF
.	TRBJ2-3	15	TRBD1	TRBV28	TGTGCCAGCAGCCGCATTGGACAGGACACAGATACGCAGTATTTT	CASSRIGQDTDTQYF
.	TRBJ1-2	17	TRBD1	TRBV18	TGTGCCAGCTCACCTCAAACCGGGACAGCTAGGGGGCATGGCTACACCTTC	CASSPQTGTARGHGYTF
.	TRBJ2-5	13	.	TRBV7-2	TGTGCCAGCAGCCGAGGACATATCGAGACCCAGTACTTC	CASSRGHIETQYF
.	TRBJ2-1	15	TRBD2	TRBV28	TGTGCCAGCAGTTTAAAGGGACTAGCGGGAAATGAGCAGTTCTTC	CASSLKGLAGNEQFF
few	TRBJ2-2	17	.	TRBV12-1	TGTGCCAGCAGCTTTGAGGGAACCGGGACAGGTGACCGGGAGCTGTTTTTT	CASSFEGTGTGDRELFF
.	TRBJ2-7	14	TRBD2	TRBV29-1	TGCAGCGTGGGCGGGGGGGAGCAGGTTTACGAGCAGTACTTC	CSVGGGEQVYEQYF
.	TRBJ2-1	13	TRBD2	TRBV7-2	TGTGCCAGCAGCTTTACGGGGGGAGGAGAGCAGTTCTTC	CASSFTGGGEQFF
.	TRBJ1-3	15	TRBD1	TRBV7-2	TGTGCCAGCAATTCCGCAGGGGGCACTGGAAACACCATATATTTT	CASNSAGGTGNTIYF
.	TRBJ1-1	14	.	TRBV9	TGTGCCAGCAGCGTAGGGTCCGCGAACACTGAAGCTTTCTTT	CASSVGSANTEAFF
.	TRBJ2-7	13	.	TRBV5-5	TGTGCCAGCAGCTTGGGGTCCGGGTTCGAGCAGTACTTC	CASSLGSGFEQYF
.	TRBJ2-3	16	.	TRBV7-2	TGTGCCAGCAGCTTAGGGCGACAGTCTAGCACAGATACGCAGTATTTT	CASSLGRQSSTDTQYF
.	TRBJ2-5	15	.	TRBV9	TGTGCCAGCAGCAGAGGGGCAGTGAAGGGGGAGACCCAGTACTTC	CASSRGAVKGETQYF
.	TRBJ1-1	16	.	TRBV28	TGTGCCAGCAGATACCTCTCCCAGCGGGCCAACACTGAAGCTTTCTTT	CASRYLSQRANTEAFF
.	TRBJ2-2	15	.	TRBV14	TGTGCCAGCAGCCAAGCCGTGCTTCGAGACGGGGAGCTGTTTTTT	CASSQAVLRDGELFF
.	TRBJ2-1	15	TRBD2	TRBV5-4	TGTGCCAGCAGCTTGGCGGGACTAGCGGGAGATGAGCAGTTCTTC	CASSLAGLAGDEQFF
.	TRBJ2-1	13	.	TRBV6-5	TGTGCCAGCAGTACCAGGGGTGGCGATGAGCAGTTCTTC	CASSTRGGDEQFF
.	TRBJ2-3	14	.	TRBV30	TGTGCCTGGAGTCAACGTTTTAGCACAGATACGCAGTATTTT	CAWSQRFSTDTQYF
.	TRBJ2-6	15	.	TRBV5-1	TGCGCCAGCAGCTCCGGAGAATCTGGGGCCAACGTCCTGACTTTC	CASSSGESGANVLTF
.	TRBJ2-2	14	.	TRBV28	TGTGCCAGCACTCTCGTCGGGGCCACCGGGGAGCTGTTTTTT	CASTLVGATGELFF
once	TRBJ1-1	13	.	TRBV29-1	TGCAGCGTTGAGGGGCAGTCCTACGCTGAAGCTTTCTTT	CSVEGQSYAEAFF
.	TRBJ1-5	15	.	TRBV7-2	TGTGCCAGCAGCCTCCGTGGGGGAATAAATCAGCCCCAGCATTTT	CASSLRGGINQPQHF
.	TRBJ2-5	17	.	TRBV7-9	TGTGCCAGCAGCTTTAGCACCCCAACGGGTCACCAAGAGACCCAGTACTTC	CASSFSTPTGHQETQYF